This T cell receptor (beta chain) was sequenced in a study of Ad26.COV2.S vaccination and SARS-CoV-2 variants. About the research overall: A COV1001 Ad26.COV2.S trial-arm participant provided the sample.

Profiling relied on immunoSEQ multiplex PCR, and the TCRdb table lists in-frame clones only, not all of them. There are about 280,000 clones in the sample; more than 75% occur only once, and 2.5% to 3.5% lies in the top ten. Germline V gives CDR1 SNHLY, CDR2 FYNNEI. V was pared by 7 bases and J by 5 bases, with 5 bases between. The CDR3 loop spans 11 amino acids. The sample's treatment: over 15 received Ad26.COV2.S at low or high dose, single or two shots; about five received placebo; per-sample allocation not given. Collection of samples fell on day 63 after the first vaccine or placebo injection. As concerns this clone: Its target is not known.

Regarding the study as a whole: Vaccine recipients had higher spike-specific TCR breadth than placebo recipients.

The V and J genes are TRBV2 and TRBJ1-4; D unresolved. This clonotype originated in a person between 18 and 59 years old who received the Ad26.COV2.S COVID-19 vaccine or a placebo. This specimen was peripheral blood, taken in a trial of Ad26.COV2.S vaccine versus placebo. CDR3 nucleotide sequence: TGTGCCAGCAATTTCAATGAAAAACTGTTTTTT. It translates to CASNFNEKLFF.